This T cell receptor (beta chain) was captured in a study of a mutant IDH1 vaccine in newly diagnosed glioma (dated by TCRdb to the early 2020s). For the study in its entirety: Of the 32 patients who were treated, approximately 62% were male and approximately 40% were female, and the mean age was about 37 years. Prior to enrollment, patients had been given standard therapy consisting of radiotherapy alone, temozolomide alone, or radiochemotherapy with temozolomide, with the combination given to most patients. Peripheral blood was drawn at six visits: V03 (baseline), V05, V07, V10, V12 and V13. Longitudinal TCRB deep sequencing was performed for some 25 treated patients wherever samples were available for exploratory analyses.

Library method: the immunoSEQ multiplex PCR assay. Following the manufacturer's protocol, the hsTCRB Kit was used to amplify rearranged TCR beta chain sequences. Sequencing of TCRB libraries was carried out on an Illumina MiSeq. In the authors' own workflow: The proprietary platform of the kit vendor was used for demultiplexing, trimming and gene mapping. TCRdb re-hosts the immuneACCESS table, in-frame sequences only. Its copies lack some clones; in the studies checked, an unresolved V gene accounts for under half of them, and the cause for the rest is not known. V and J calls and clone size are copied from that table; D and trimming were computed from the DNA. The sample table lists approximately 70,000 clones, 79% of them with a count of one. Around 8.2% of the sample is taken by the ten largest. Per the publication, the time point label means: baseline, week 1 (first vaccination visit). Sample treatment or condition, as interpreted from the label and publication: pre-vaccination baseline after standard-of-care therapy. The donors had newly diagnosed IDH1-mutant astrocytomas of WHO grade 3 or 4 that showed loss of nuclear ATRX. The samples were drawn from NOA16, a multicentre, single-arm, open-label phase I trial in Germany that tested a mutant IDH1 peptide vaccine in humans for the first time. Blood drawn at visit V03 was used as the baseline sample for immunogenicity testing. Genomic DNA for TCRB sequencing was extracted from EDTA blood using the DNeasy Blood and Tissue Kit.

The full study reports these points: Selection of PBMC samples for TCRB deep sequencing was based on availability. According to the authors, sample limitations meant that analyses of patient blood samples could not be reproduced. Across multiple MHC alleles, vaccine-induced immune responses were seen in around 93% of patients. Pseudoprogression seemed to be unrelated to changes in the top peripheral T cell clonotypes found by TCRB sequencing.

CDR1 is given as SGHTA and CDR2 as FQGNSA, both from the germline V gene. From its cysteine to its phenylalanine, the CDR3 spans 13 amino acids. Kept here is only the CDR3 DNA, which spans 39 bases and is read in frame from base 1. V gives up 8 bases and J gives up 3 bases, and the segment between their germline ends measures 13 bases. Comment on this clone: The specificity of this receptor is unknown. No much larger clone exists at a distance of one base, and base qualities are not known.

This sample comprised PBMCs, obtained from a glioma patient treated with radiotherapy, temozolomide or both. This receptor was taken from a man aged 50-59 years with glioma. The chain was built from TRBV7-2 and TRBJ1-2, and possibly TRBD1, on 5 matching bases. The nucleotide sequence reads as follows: TGTGCCAGCGGCTCCAGCAGGGACTATGGCTACACCTTC. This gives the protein CASGSSRDYGYTF.